What follows describes a single T cell receptor beta chain. This specimen comes from a study of PD-1 blockade in mismatch repair-deficient tumors. Profiling relied on immunoSEQ multiplex PCR, and the TCRdb table lists in-frame clones only, not all of them. The data show roughly 80,000 clones, more than 65% seen once. Trimming shortened V by 0 bases and J by 1 base, and 6 bases separated the two germline ends. CDR1 SGHRS and CDR2 YFSETQ come from the germline V gene. The CDR3 is 14 amino acids. Sequences were derived from peripheral blood, sampled 12 weeks after starting pembrolizumab. The sequence derives from an adult with mismatch repair-deficient cancer. The V gene is TRBV5-1, the J gene TRBJ2-3; D not resolved. DNA for the CDR3: TGCGCCAGCAGCTTGGGCGGAGGCACAGATACGCAGTATTTT. Protein: CASSLGGGTDTQYF.